This TCR beta chain was obtained from a study of identical twins. Broader study findings: There is a chance that invariant MAIT and iNKT cells partially muddied zero-insertion analyses. Low generation-probability sequences were in excess among twin-shared out-of-frame alpha sequences. These conclusions were based on statistical analysis (cross-sectional, not following the same donors).

This clonotype was recorded many times. The antigen remains unidentified. Unique molecular identifiers were present on the cDNA, which also gained a universal primer site by template switching. TCRdb re-derived calls from the 5' RACE reads in MiXCR, one entry per CDR3 protein. The sample contains 500,000 or so distinct CDR3 sequences, roughly an eighth of which appear only once. Germline assignment: CDR1 SQVTM and CDR2 ANQGSEA. V lost 7 bases and J lost 2, with 14 bases in between. The CDR3 has 13 amino acids. These sequences were also reported in another study, on yellow fever vaccine responses in identical twins.

The TCR sequence derives from a woman aged 18-29 years in good health. The chain uses TRBV29-1 and TRBJ1-1; the D gene is possibly TRBD1 (6 bases). Sequenced material: CD4+ T cells sorted from blood. In nucleotides, the CDR3 is TGCAGCGCCGCAAGGGGGGGCAACACTGAAGCTTTCTTT. Encoded protein: CSAARGGNTEAFF.